This record covers a single T cell receptor (beta chain). The authors' processing: The authors estimated nucleated cell counts from reference gene primer amplification. The repertoire was sequenced with immunoSEQ multiplex PCR; TCRdb's copy has only in-frame clones and lacks some. D and trimming come from the DNA, and the V and J calls and clone size come from that table. In the table there are hundreds of thousands of clones, about 93% of which are singletons. With V trimmed by 3 bases and J by 2 bases, 4 bases remained unmatched. The germline V gene has CDR1 LGHNA and CDR2 YNFKEQ. The CDR3 consists of 16 residues. The data stem from a study of blood T cell repertoires in COVID-19. Study context: Donors in the United States, Italy and Spain gave samples during acute or convalescent COVID-19. PBMCs, B-cell-depleted T cells, or T cells were the source of the cDNA or gDNA that made up the material.

Patients at the Seattle site were enrolled during active infection and followed longitudinally. The chain uses TRBV4-2 and TRBJ2-3; TRBD1 matches at 11 bases. The sample consisted of peripheral blood. The source is a man aged 55-75 years with COVID-19, enrolled during active disease. CDR3: CASSQGQGGITDTQYF. Here the CDR3 DNA reads TGTGCCAGCAGCCAGGGACAGGGGGGAATCACAGATACGCAGTATTTT.